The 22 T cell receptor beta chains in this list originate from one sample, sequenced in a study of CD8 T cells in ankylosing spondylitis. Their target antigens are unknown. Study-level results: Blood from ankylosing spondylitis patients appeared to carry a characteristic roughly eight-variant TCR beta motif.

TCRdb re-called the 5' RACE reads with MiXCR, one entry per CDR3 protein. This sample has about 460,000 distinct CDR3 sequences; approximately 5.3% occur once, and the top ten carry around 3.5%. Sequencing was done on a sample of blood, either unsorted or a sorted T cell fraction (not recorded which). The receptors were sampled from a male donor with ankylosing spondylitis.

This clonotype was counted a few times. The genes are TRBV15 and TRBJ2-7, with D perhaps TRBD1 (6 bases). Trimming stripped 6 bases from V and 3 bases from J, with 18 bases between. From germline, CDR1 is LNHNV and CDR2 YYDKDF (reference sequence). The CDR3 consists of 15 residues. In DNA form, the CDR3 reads TGTGCCACCAGGGACTCGGGGACACGACACTACGAGCAGTACTTC. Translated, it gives CATRDSGTRHYEQYF.

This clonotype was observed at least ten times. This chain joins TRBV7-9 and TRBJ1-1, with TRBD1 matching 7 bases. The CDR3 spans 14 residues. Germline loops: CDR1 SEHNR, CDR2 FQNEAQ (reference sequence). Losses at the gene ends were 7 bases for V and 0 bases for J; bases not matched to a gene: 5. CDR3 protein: CASNKRGLNTEAFF. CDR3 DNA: TGTGCCAGCAACAAGAGGGGGCTGAACACTGAAGCTTTCTTT.

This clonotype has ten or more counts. In DNA form, the CDR3 reads TGCAGTGCTAGAGACCCGGCAGGGGGCTCCTACGAGCAGTACTTC. It is translated as CSARDPAGGSYEQYF. This chain links TRBV20-1 with TRBJ2-7; 7 bases match TRBD1. The CDR3 runs 15 residues. Per the germline V gene, CDR1 is DFQATT and CDR2 is SNEGSKA (reference sequence). The ends lost 0 bases at V and 0 bases at J; junction bases unmatched: 5.

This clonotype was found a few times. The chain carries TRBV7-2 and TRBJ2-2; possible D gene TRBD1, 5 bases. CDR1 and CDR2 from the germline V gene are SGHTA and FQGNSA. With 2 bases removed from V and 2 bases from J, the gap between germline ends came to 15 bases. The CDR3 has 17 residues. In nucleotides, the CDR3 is TGTGCCAGCAGCTTATGGTTTTTACAGGCTAACACCGGGGAGCTGTTTTTT. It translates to CASSLWFLQANTGELFF.

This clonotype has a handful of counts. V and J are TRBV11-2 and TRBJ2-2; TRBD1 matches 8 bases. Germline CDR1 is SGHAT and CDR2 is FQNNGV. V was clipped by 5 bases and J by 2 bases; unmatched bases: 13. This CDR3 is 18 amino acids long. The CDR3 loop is CASSHGRGPQQNTGELFF. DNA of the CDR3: TGTGCCAGCAGCCACGGCAGGGGGCCACAACAAAACACCGGGGAGCTGTTTTTT.

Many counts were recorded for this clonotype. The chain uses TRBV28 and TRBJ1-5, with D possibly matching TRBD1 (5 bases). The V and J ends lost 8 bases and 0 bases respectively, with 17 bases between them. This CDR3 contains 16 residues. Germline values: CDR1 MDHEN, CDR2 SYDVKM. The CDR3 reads CASLEGTLFSNQPQHF. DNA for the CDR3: TGTGCCAGCCTTGAGGGGACGCTATTTAGCAATCAGCCCCAGCATTTT.

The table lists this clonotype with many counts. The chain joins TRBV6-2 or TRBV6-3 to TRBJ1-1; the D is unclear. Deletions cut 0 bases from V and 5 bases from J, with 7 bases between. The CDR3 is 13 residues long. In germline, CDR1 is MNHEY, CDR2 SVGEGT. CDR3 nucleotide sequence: TGTGCCAGCAGTTACTCGCGGCGGACTGAAGCTTTCTTT. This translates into CASSYSRRTEAFF.

DNA for the CDR3: TGTGCCATCAACGGACAGGGACAGGGATTCGCAGATACGCAGTATTTT. Translating it yields CAINGQGQGFADTQYF. The chain is built from TRBV10-3 and TRBJ2-3, with TRBD1 matching over 9 bases. This CDR3 region has 16 residues. CDR1 ENHRY and CDR2 SYGVKD come from the germline V gene. V lost 7 bases, J lost 4 bases, and 12 bases stayed unmatched.

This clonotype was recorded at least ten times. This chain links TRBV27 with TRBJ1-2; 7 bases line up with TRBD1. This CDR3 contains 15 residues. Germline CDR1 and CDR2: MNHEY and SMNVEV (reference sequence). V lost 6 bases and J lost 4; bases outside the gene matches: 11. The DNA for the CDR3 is TGTGCCAGCAGCCTCAGACAGGGCCCCTTCTATGGCTACACCTTC. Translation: CASSLRQGPFYGYTF.

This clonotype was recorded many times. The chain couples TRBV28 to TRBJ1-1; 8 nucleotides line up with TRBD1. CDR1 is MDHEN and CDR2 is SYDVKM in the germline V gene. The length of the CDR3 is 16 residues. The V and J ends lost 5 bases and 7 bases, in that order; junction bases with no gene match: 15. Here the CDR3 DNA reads TGTGCCAGCAGTCGACCAGGGGGCGCGGGTGGGAATGAAGCTTTCTTT. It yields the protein CASSRPGGAGGNEAFF.

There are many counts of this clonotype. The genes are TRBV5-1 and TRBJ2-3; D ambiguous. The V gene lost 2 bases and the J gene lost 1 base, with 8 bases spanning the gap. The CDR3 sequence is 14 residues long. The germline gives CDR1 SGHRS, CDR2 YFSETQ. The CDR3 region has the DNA TGCGCCAGCAGCTTTACAACCGGCACAGATACGCAGTATTTT. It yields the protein CASSFTTGTDTQYF.

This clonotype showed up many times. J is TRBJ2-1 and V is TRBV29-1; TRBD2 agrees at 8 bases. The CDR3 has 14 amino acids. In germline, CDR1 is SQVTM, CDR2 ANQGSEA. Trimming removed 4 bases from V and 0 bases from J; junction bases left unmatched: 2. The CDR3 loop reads CSVVGTSSYNEQFF. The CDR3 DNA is TGCAGCGTTGTGGGGACTAGCTCCTACAATGAGCAGTTCTTC.

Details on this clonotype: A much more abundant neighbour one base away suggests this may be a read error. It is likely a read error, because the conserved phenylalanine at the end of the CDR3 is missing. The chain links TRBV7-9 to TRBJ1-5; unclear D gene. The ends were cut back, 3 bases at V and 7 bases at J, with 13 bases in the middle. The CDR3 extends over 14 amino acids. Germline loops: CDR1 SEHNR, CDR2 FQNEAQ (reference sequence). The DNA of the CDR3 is TGTGCCAGCAGCTTCCGAGGCGAGGGACAGCCCCAGCATCTT. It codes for CASSFRGEGQPQHL.

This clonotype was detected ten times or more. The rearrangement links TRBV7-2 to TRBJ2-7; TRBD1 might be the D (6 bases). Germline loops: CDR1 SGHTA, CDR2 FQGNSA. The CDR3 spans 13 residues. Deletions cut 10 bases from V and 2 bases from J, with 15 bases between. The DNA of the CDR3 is TGTGCCACTGGAGTAGGACAGACCTACGAGCAGTACTTC. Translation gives CATGVGQTYEQYF.

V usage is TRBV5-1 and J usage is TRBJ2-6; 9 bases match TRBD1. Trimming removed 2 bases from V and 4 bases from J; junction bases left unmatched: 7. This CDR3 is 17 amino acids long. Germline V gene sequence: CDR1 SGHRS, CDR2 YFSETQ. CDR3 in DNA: TGCGCCAGCAGCTTAGGACAGGGGAATCGGGGGGCCAACGTCCTGACTTTC. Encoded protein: CASSLGQGNRGANVLTF.

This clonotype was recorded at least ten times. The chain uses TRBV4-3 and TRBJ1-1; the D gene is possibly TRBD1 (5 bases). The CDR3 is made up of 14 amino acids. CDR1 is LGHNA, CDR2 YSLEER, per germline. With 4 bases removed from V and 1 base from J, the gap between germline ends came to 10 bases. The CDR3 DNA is TGCGCCAGCAGCCTTTTCAGGGAGAACACTGAAGCTTTCTTT. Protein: CASSLFRENTEAFF.

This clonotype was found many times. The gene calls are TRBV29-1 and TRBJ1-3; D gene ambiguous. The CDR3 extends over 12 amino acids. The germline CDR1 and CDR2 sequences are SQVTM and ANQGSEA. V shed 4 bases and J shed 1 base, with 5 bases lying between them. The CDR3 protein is CSVVGSGNTIYF. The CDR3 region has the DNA TGCAGCGTTGTAGGATCTGGAAACACCATATATTTT. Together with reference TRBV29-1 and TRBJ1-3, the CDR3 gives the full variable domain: SAVISQKPSRDICQRGTSLTIQCQVDSQVTMMFWYRQQPGQSLTLIATANQGSEATYESGFVIDKFPISRPNLTFSTLTVSNMSPEDSSIYLCSVVGSGNTIYFGEGSWLTVV.

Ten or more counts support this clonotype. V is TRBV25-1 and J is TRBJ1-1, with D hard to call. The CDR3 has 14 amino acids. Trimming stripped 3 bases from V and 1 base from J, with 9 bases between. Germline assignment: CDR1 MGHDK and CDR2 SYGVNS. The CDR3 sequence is CASSDYSGNTEAFF. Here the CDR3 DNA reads TGTGCCAGCAGTGATTATTCAGGGAACACTGAAGCTTTCTTT.

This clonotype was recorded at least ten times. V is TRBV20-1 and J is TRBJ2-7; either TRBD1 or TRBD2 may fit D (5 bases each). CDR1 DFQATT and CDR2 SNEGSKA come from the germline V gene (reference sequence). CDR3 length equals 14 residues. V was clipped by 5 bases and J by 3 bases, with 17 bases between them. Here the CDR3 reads CSALSRGARYEQYF. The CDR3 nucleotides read TGCAGTGCTCTCTCGAGGGGCGCACGCTACGAGCAGTACTTC.

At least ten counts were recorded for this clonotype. CDR3 DNA: TGTGCCAGCAGTAGGGGGGCTTTGGACACCGGGGAGCTGTTTTTT. Its translation is CASSRGALDTGELFF. The rearrangement uses TRBV6-1 and TRBJ2-2; either TRBD1 or TRBD2 may supply D (6 bases each). The V end was cut by 5 bases, the J end by 3 bases, with 13 bases between. The CDR3 is 15 residues long. Germline CDR1 reads MNHNS; CDR2 reads SASEGT.

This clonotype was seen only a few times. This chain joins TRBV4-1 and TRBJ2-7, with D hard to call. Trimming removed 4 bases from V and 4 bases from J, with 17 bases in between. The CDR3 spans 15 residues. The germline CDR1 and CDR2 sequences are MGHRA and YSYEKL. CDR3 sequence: CASSPSEARLYEQYF. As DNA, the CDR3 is TGCGCCAGCAGCCCGTCGGAAGCTCGTCTATACGAGCAGTACTTC.

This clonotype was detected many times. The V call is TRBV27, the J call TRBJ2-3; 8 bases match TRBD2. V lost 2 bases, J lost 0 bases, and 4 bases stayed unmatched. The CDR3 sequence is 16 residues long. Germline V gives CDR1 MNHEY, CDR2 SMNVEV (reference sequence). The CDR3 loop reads CASSLLGTRSTDTQYF. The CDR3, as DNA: TGTGCCAGCAGTTTACTGGGGACTAGGAGCACAGATACGCAGTATTTT.